The clone carrying this T cell receptor (beta chain) was counted only a few times. Time point noted: sample taken at primary tumor resection. Unsorted tumor, nontumor lung tissue or cryopreserved PBMC supplied the whole RNA. CDR3 length equals 13 residues. Trimming shortened V by 6 bases and J by 5 bases, and 14 bases separated the two germline ends. In germline, CDR1 is MNHNS, CDR2 SASEGT. A unique molecular identifier was attached to every TCR cDNA molecule. MiXCR, applied by TCRdb to the 5' RACE reads, yields one record per CDR3 protein. The repertoire holds 5,400 or so distinct CDR3 sequences, roughly a quarter seen once, with under 20% in the top ten. This sample was included in a study of spatial heterogeneity in lung cancer. Study summary: Sequence detection consistently recorded a greater number of beta-chain than alpha-chain sequences.

The chain combines TRBV6-1 with TRBJ2-7; the D is unclear. The source of this sequence is a male donor with early-stage non-small cell lung cancer. Sequencing used PBMCs, obtained at surgery. For the CDR3, the DNA is TGTGCCAGCAGAGATCTTCCCCCCAACGAGCAGTACTTC. Its translation is CASRDLPPNEQYF.